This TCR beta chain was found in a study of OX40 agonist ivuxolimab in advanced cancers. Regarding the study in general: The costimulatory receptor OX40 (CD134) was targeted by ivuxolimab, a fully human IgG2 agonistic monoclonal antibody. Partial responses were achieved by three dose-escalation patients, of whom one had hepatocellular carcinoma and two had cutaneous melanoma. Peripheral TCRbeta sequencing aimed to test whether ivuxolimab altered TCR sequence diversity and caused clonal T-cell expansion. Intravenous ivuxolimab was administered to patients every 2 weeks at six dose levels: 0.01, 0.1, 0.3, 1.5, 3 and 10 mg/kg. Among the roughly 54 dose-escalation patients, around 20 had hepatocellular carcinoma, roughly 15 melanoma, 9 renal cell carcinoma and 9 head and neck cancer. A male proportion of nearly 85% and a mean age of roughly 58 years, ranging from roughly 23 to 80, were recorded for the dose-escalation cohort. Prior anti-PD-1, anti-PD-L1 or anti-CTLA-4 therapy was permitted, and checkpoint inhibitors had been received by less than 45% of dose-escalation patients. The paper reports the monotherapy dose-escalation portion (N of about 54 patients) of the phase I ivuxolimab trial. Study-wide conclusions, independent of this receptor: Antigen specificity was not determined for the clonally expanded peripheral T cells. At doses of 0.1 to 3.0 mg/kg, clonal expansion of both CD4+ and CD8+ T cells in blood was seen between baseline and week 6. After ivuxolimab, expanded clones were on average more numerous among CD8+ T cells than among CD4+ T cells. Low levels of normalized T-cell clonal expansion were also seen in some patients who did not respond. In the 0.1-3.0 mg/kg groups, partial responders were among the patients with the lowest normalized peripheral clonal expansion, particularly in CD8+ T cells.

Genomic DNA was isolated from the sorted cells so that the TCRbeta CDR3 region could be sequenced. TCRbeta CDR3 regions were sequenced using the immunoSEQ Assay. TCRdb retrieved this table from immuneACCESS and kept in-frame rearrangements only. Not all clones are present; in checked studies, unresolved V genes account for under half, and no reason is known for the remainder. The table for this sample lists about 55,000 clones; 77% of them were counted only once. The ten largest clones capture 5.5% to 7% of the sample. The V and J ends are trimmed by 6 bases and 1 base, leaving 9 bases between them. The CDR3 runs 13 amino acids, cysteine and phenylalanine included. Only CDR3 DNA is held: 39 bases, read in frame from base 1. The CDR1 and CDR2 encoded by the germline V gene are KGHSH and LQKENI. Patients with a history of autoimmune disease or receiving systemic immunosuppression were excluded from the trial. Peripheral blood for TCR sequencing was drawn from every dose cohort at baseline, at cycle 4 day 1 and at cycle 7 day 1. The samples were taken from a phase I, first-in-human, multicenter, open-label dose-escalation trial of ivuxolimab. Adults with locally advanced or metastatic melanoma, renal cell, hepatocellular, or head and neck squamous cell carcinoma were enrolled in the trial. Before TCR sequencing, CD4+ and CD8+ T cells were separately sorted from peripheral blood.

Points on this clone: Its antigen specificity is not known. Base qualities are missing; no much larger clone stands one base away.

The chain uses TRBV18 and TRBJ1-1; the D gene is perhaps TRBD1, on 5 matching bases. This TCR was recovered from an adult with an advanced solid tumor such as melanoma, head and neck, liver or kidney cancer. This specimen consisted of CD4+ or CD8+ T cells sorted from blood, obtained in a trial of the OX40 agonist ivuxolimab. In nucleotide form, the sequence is TGTGCCAGCTCCGACCAGGGGAACACTGAAGCTTTCTTT. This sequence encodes CASSDQGNTEAFF.